Following are 14 T cell receptor beta chains from one sample sequenced in a study of shared clonotypes between healthy human individuals (TCRdb year 2020). Receptors were amplified or captured by the immunoSEQ multiplex PCR assay. Not all clones reach the TCRdb copy of this immuneACCESS table, which keeps in-frame sequences only. Checked studies attribute under half of the gap to unresolved V genes and leave the rest unexplained. In all, the sample holds 2 million to 2.5 million clones, and 85% to 95% of those were seen once. The top ten clonotypes cover 0.37% of the sample. What was sequenced was naive CD4+ T cells from PBMCs. Interpreted using the paper, the cell subset or site label stands for: CD45RA+ positively selected. The source of these receptors is a man aged 18 to 29 in good health. Some clones in this sample may be carry-over from other donors' samples.

The sample holds a few counts of this clone. The chain employs TRBV30 and TRBJ1-5; no firm D call. This CDR3 is 13 amino acids long. Per germline, CDR1 GTSNPN and CDR2 SVGIG (reference sequence). V was clipped by 2 bases and J by 1 base, with 6 bases between them. CDR3 loop: CAWSTRSNQPQHF. CDR3 coding DNA: TGTGCCTGGAGTACAAGGAGCAATCAGCCCCAGCATTTT.

A single count supports this clone. The rearrangement uses TRBV28 and TRBJ2-3, with 9 bases that match TRBD2. V shed 2 bases and J 3 bases; nucleotides not matched to a gene: 9. Germline assignment: CDR1 MDHEN and CDR2 SYDVKM. CDR3 length: 17 residues. CDR3 in DNA: TGTGCCAGCAGTTTAGGCCTAGCGGGAATAAGTACAGATACGCAGTATTTT. It specifies CASSLGLAGISTDTQYF.

CDR3 DNA: TGCAGCACTCGGGACGGCACAGATACGCAGTATTTT. Translating gives CSTRDGTDTQYF. The chain carries TRBV29-1 and TRBJ2-3; D is perhaps TRBD1 or TRBD2 (5 bases each). Germline V gene data show CDR1 as SQVTM and CDR2 as ANQGSEA. The CDR3 covers 12 residues. Between the trimmed V and J ends, which lost 8 bases and 1 base, there was a span of 10 bases.

CDR3 coding DNA: TGTGCCAGCTCACTCGACAGGGGAATACGAAATGAAAAACTGTTTTTT. This gives the protein CASSLDRGIRNEKLFF. The chain uses TRBV18 and TRBJ1-4; 8 bases agree with TRBD1. This CDR3 has 16 residues. V lost 4 bases, J lost 5 bases, and 9 bases stayed unmatched. The germline gives CDR1 KGHSH, CDR2 LQKENI.

J is TRBJ1-2 and V is TRBV7-9; 9 bases are a match to TRBD1. Germline assignment: CDR1 SEHNR and CDR2 FQNEAQ (reference sequence). The length of the CDR3 is 17 residues. The J segment lost 4 bases and the V segment lost 5 bases, leaving 14 bases of the junction unmatched. As DNA, the CDR3 is TGTGCCAGCAGCATACAGGGGGCGTTGGCGGTAGTCTATGGCTACACCTTC. Its protein is CASSIQGALAVVYGYTF.

The rearrangement links TRBV7-9 to TRBJ2-7, with 9 positions matching TRBD2. In germline, CDR1 is SEHNR, CDR2 FQNEAQ (reference sequence). Trimming cost V 5 bases and J 7 bases; bases outside gene matches: 12. The CDR3 totals 15 residues. CDR3 nucleotides: TGTGCCAGCAGCAATGGGCGGGAGGGCCGGAGGGAGCAGTACTTC. It specifies CASSNGREGRREQYF.

Turning to this clone: The sample holds other DNA sequences that translate to the same CDR3. The chain is built from TRBV5-1 and TRBJ2-3; TRBD1 matches at 8 bases. Trimming cost V 3 bases and J 4 bases; bases outside gene matches: 4. The germline V gene encodes CDR1 SGHRS and CDR2 YFSETQ. The CDR3 contains 14 residues. CDR3 amino acids: CASSSSGGPDTQYF. The CDR3 DNA reads TGCGCCAGCAGCTCCTCAGGGGGCCCAGATACGCAGTATTTT.

The chain is built from TRBV11-3 and TRBJ2-2; D is unclear. V lost 5 bases and J lost 0, with 7 bases in between. CDR3 length: 14 amino acids. Germline CDR1 and CDR2: SGHNT and YENEEA. The CDR3: CASSGLPNTGELFF. The CDR3 nucleotides read TGTGCCAGCAGCGGCCTTCCGAACACCGGGGAGCTGTTTTTT.

This chain joins TRBV28 and TRBJ2-6; D perhaps matches TRBD2 (5 bases). Germline CDR1 reads MDHEN; CDR2 reads SYDVKM. The CDR3 has 20 residues. The germline V and J ends were trimmed by 5 bases and 0 bases, with 23 bases remaining between them. CDR3 amino acids: CASSPFLKGSTISGANVLTF. The CDR3 DNA follows: TGTGCCAGCAGTCCTTTCTTAAAGGGCTCGACTATCTCTGGGGCCAACGTCCTGACTTTC.

The J gene is TRBJ2-1, the V gene TRBV28; 11 bases line up with TRBD2. This CDR3 contains 14 residues. Germline V CDR1 and CDR2: MDHEN, SYDVKM. Trimming cost V 6 bases and J 4 bases; bases outside gene matches: 2. CDR3 residues: CASRGTSGYNEQFF. CDR3 bases: TGTGCCAGCAGGGGGACTAGCGGATACAATGAGCAGTTCTTC.

This chain connects TRBV7-3 to TRBJ2-1; TRBD2 aligns across 12 bases. CDR1 SGHTA and CDR2 FQGTGA come from the germline V gene. With V trimmed by 5 bases and J by 8 bases, 10 bases remained unmatched. This CDR3 contains 16 residues. DNA for the CDR3: TGTGCCAGCAGCCCGTCGACTAGCGGGAGTTTCGATGAGCAGTTCTTC. It specifies CASSPSTSGSFDEQFF. Filled out from reference TRBV7-3 and TRBJ2-1, the complete variable domain reads GAGVSQTPSNKVTEKGKYVELRCDPISGHTALYWYRQSLGQGPEFLIYFQGTGAADDSGLPNDRFFAVRPEGSVSTLKIQRTERGDSAVYLCASSPSTSGSFDEQFFGPGTRLTVL.

The chain has TRBV28 and TRBJ1-1, with 10 bases that match TRBD1. This CDR3 has 14 amino acids. Germline loops: CDR1 MDHEN, CDR2 SYDVKM. V lost 4 bases and J lost 12; bases outside the gene matches: 11. Here the CDR3 reads CASSSRTTGGSPFF. DNA of the CDR3: TGTGCCAGCAGTTCCCGAACGACAGGGGGCTCGCCTTTCTTT.

The chain links TRBV12-5 to TRBJ2-1, with TRBD2 identical over 13 bases. J lost 2 bases, V lost 7 bases, and 8 bases had no gene match. This CDR3 is 17 amino acids long. CDR1 LGHNT and CDR2 FRNRAP come from the germline V gene. Here the CDR3 reads CASARTSGSGPYNEQFF. In nucleotides, the CDR3 is TGTGCTAGTGCCCGGACTAGCGGGAGTGGGCCCTACAATGAGCAGTTCTTC.

The J gene is TRBJ2-7, the V gene TRBV27; tentative D call: TRBD2 (5 bases). V was trimmed by 5 bases and J by 9 bases, leaving 11 bases between them. The CDR3 is 11 amino acids. Per germline, CDR1 MNHEY and CDR2 SMNVEV (reference sequence). The CDR3 nucleotides read TGTGCCAGCAGTCCGGGAATTCGGCAGTACTTC. Encoded protein: CASSPGIRQYF.